This T cell receptor (beta chain) derives from a study of graft-versus-host responses after intestinal transplantation. Study summary: Grafts were multivisceral, liver-intestinal, or isolated intestinal.

Produced via immunoSEQ multiplex PCR; TCRdb's table is partial and in-frame only. Altogether more than 4,000 clones are present, about 70% being singletons, with the ten largest covering over 35%. Germline CDR1 is SEHNR and CDR2 is FQNEAQ (reference sequence). V lost 5 bases and J lost 9, with 6 bases in between. The CDR3 covers 10 residues. This sequence originates from a human patient who received an intestinal transplant, so some T cells may come from the graft donor. Sequences were derived from PBMCs, sampled roughly 540 days after intestinal transplant. The V call is TRBV7-9, the J call TRBJ2-3; D gene unclear. CDR3 loop: CASSRETQYF. Here the CDR3 DNA reads TGTGCCAGCAGCCGCGAGACGCAGTATTTT.